The sequence of this TCR beta chain was determined in a study of T cells expressing NK-cell markers. The overall study: Just one sequenced donor of eight was HCMV-seronegative, while seven were seropositive. Study-wide findings and caveats: These clonotypes, the leaders elsewhere, also led the CD3+CD56-NKG2C+ fraction in a handful of donors. Roughly 1.0-8% of CD8+ T cells in several donors belonged to dominant NKG2C+ clonotypes.

On this clonotype itself: Its antigen is not known.

TCR beta cDNA was generated via 5'RACE template switching incorporating UMIs. TCRdb re-called the 5' RACE reads; every CDR3 protein appears as one record, without DNA. Across 550,000 or so distinct CDR3 sequences, the top ten clones capture 3.5% to 4.5% of the sample. The CDR3 covers 16 residues. Germline V gives CDR1 SGHTA, CDR2 FQGNSA. Input material: blood T cells: a sorted CD56 or NKG2C T cell subset, CD4+ or CD8+ T cells, or bulk PBMC T cells (not recorded which). The receptor was isolated from a man younger than 30 in good health. V is TRBV7-2 and J is TRBJ2-3. The CDR3 sequence: CASSLIASSFTDTQYF.